This T cell receptor beta chain comes out of a study of shared clonotypes between healthy human individuals. Whole-study results and caveats: Enrolling few donors narrowed the genetic and exposure-history diversity that was represented. The sole specimen, blood, was sampled, and tissue repertoires likely differ.

As regards this clone: As yet, its antigen is unknown.

Clones were sequenced by immunoSEQ multiplex PCR, and TCRdb holds only the in-frame ones, with some missing. The sample holds roughly 500,000 clones, roughly 77% seen once. Per germline, CDR1 MNHNY and CDR2 SVGAGI (reference sequence). V gave up 5 bases and J gave up 4 bases, with 8 bases separating them. This CDR3 comprises 12 residues. The sequenced material came from PBMCs. The chain has TRBV6-6 and TRBJ1-2, with D possibly matching TRBD1 (6 bases). The TCR sequence derives from a woman aged 40 to 50 in good health. Some clones in this sample may be carry-over from other donors' samples. The CDR3 DNA reads as TGTGCCAGCAGTCCGGACAGCTATGGCTACACCTTC. Its protein is CASSPDSYGYTF.